Shown below are 32 T cell receptor beta chains from a single sample sequenced in a study of blood T cell repertoires in COVID-19. Method: immunoSEQ multiplex PCR; TCRdb's copy keeps in-frame clones and lacks some. The sample contains tens of thousands of clones, around 87% of which appear only once. The material sequenced was peripheral blood. Every receptor here comes from a human donor with acute or convalescent COVID-19. The donor label of this sample is uncertain.

This chain joins TRBV7-2 and TRBJ1-1, with no clear D. The germline gives CDR1 SGHTA, CDR2 FQGNSA. Trimming shortened V by 5 bases and J by 4 bases, and 11 bases separated the two germline ends. CDR3 length equals 13 residues. The CDR3 spells CASSGSTVTEAFF. The CDR3 DNA reads as TGTGCCAGCAGCGGCAGCACAGTCACTGAAGCTTTCTTT.

J is TRBJ2-5 and V is TRBV7-9; TRBD2 aligns across 10 bases. Losses at the gene ends were 1 base for V and 0 bases for J; bases not matched to a gene: 5. The CDR3 sequence is 17 residues long. Germline-derived CDR1 and CDR2 are SEHNR and FQNEAQ (reference sequence). The CDR3 loop is CASSLETSGIHQETQYF. CDR3 DNA sequence: TGTGCCAGCAGCTTAGAAACTAGCGGGATACACCAAGAGACCCAGTACTTC.

The chain is built from TRBV5-4 and TRBJ2-1, with D hard to call. This CDR3 comprises 13 residues. Looked up from germline, CDR1 is SGHNT and CDR2 is YYREEE (reference sequence). V lost 1 base, J lost 7 bases, and 9 bases lay in between. The CDR3 loop is CASSLSPVNEQFF. The CDR3 DNA is TGTGCCAGCAGCTTGTCTCCAGTGAATGAGCAGTTCTTC.

V usage is TRBV7-9 and J usage is TRBJ2-7; tentatively, D is TRBD2 (6 bases). The CDR3 has 12 amino acids. The germline V gene encodes CDR1 SEHNR and CDR2 FQNEAQ (reference sequence). Between the trimmed V and J ends, which lost 5 bases and 13 bases, there was a span of 18 bases. The CDR3 region has the DNA TGTGCCAGCAGCCCACTTGGGGGGTTCTTCTACTTC. It specifies CASSPLGGFFYF.

V gene TRBV7-2 combines with J gene TRBJ1-2, with D possibly matching TRBD1 (6 bases). Trimming removed 4 bases at V and 3 bases at J, with 9 bases between. The germline V gene has CDR1 SGHTA and CDR2 FQGNSA. The CDR3 totals 13 residues. The DNA for the CDR3 is TGTGCCAGCAGCTCGTACAGGGACTATGGCTACACCTTC. It specifies CASSSYRDYGYTF. Together with reference TRBV7-2 and TRBJ1-2, the CDR3 gives the full variable domain: GAGVSQSPSNKVTEKGKDVELRCDPISGHTALYWYRQSLGQGLEFLIYFQGNSAPDKSGLPSDRFSAERTGGSVSTLTIQRTQQEDSAVYLCASSSYRDYGYTFGSGTRLTVV.

CDR3 region: CASSLKGLRIQYF. As DNA, the CDR3 is TGTGCCAGCAGCCTCAAGGGGCTTAGAATTCAGTACTTC. This chain connects TRBV5-6 to TRBJ2-4; D may be TRBD1 (5 bases). V lost 4 bases and J 10 bases, leaving 15 bases between the germline ends. The CDR3 contains 13 residues. CDR1 and CDR2 (germline): SGHDT, YYEEEE.

The sample holds one count of this clone. The chain couples TRBV5-4 to TRBJ1-1, with 7 bases matching TRBD1. J gave up 3 bases and V 9 bases, and 11 bases lay outside the gene matches. CDR3 size: 14 residues. Germline CDR1 SGHNT, CDR2 YYREEE (reference sequence). The CDR3 bases are TGTGCCACCCGCCATCAAACAGGGGACACTGAAGCTTTCTTT. Translating it yields CATRHQTGDTEAFF.

This chain links TRBV6-5 with TRBJ1-4, with D perhaps matching TRBD1 (5 bases). The CDR3 contains 15 residues. Germline loops: CDR1 MNHEY, CDR2 SVGAGI. V dropped 4 bases and J dropped 4 bases, with 13 bases sitting between them. CDR3 region: CASSSQGIDNEKLFF. In nucleotides, the CDR3 is TGTGCCAGCAGTTCTCAGGGTATTGATAATGAAAAACTGTTTTTT.

The chain couples TRBV7-8 to TRBJ1-1; 7 positions agree with TRBD1. The CDR3 has 14 residues. The germline CDR1 and CDR2 sequences are SGHVS and FQNEAQ. V lost 1 base to trimming and J lost 6 bases; unmatched junction nucleotides: 5. The CDR3 reads CASSLGQGVPEAFF. Here the CDR3 DNA reads TGTGCCAGCAGCTTAGGGCAGGGGGTACCTGAAGCTTTCTTT.

Notes on this clone: The same CDR3 also results from other DNA sequences found in this sample. This sequence joins TRBV3-1 (or the pseudogene TRBV3-2) and TRBJ2-7, with D maybe TRBD1 (6 bases). This CDR3 contains 12 residues. V was pared by 3 bases and J by 3 bases, with 6 bases between. Germline V CDR1 and CDR2: LGHDT, YNNKEL (reference sequence). This chain's CDR3 is CASSQDSYEQYF. DNA for the CDR3: TGTGCCAGCAGCCAGGACAGCTACGAGCAGTACTTC.

The V gene is TRBV27, the J gene TRBJ1-1; D remains unclear. The CDR3 sequence is 15 residues long. Germline CDR1 reads MNHEY; CDR2 reads SMNVEV (reference sequence). V shed 4 bases and J shed 3 bases, with 15 bases lying between them. The CDR3 loop reads CASSSTTGLYTEAFF. CDR3 DNA: TGTGCCAGCAGTTCGACGACGGGGTTGTACACTGAAGCTTTCTTT.

This rearrangement joins TRBV6-2 or TRBV6-3 to TRBJ1-5, with TRBD1 as a possible D gene (5 bases). Trimming took 5 bases from V and 7 from J, leaving 6 bases between them. CDR1 is MNHEY, CDR2 SVGEGT, per germline. The CDR3 consists of 11 residues. Here the CDR3 reads CASSQGQPQHF. CDR3 nucleotides: TGTGCCAGCAGTCAGGGACAGCCCCAGCATTTT.

The rearrangement links TRBV6-5 to TRBJ1-3; D remains unclear. V lost 2 bases, J lost 0 bases, and 11 bases lay in between. The CDR3 extends over 16 amino acids. Germline loops: CDR1 MNHEY, CDR2 SVGAGI. The CDR3 DNA reads as TGTGCCAGCAGTTACAGCCCCCCCTACTCTGGAAACACCATATATTTT. Translated: CASSYSPPYSGNTIYF.

This clone was counted a few times. In DNA, the CDR3 is TGTGCCAGCAGTTTCACCGGGACACGTTACGAAAAACTGTTTTTT. This translates into CASSFTGTRYEKLFF. The chain has TRBV28 and TRBJ1-4, with D possibly TRBD1 on 6 matching bases. The CDR3 has 15 residues. V lost 3 bases and J 8 bases, leaving 16 bases between the germline ends. Germline-derived CDR1 and CDR2 are MDHEN and SYDVKM.

The rearrangement joins TRBV7-9 to TRBJ2-7, with TRBD1 matching over 7 bases. The CDR3 contains 15 residues. Germline V gene sequence: CDR1 SEHNR, CDR2 FQNEAQ (reference sequence). Trimming removed 1 base from V and 2 bases from J; junction bases left unmatched: 5. CDR3 amino acids: CASSLGQGFPYEQYF. The CDR3 DNA reads TGTGCCAGCAGCTTAGGACAGGGCTTCCCCTACGAGCAGTACTTC.

This rearrangement joins TRBV5-1 to TRBJ1-1; tentative D call: TRBD1 (6 bases). CDR1 is SGHRS, CDR2 YFSETQ, per germline. Trimming shortened V by 5 bases and J by 0 bases, and 23 bases separated the two germline ends. The CDR3 consists of 18 residues. CDR3 DNA: TGCGCCAGCAGTTCGAAGACAGGTTTGATGCTCATGAACACTGAAGCTTTCTTT. It codes for CASSSKTGLMLMNTEAFF.

This clone was counted between two and nine times. V and J are TRBV9 and TRBJ1-3, with 8 bases lining up with TRBD1. Trimming at V came to 2 bases and at J to 3 bases, leaving 13 bases not matched to a gene. The CDR3 sequence is 18 residues long. Germline CDR1 SGDLS, CDR2 YYNGEE. The CDR3: CASSVSRGQALGGNTIYF. The CDR3 DNA reads TGTGCCAGCAGCGTTTCTCGGGGACAGGCTTTGGGTGGAAACACCATATATTTT.

The chain uses TRBV18 and TRBJ1-3, with D unresolved. The CDR3 extends over 16 amino acids. The germline CDR1 and CDR2 sequences are KGHSH and LQKENI. V dropped 4 bases and J dropped 0 bases, with 13 bases sitting between them. CDR3: CASSLNSLSSGNTIYF. The CDR3, as DNA: TGTGCCAGCTCACTCAACAGCCTGAGCTCTGGAAACACCATATATTTT.

The V and J genes are TRBV30 and TRBJ1-5, with D uncertain. Looked up from germline, CDR1 is GTSNPN and CDR2 is SVGIG (reference sequence). CDR3 length: 13 amino acids. V lost 0 bases, J lost 5 bases, and 8 bases lay in between. Here the CDR3 reads CAWSVQSDQPQHF. CDR3 DNA: TGTGCCTGGAGTGTACAATCAGATCAGCCCCAGCATTTT. The full variable domain, with the rest looked up from reference TRBV30 and TRBJ1-5, is SQTIHQWPATLVQPVGSPLSLECTVEGTSNPNLYWYRQAAGRGLQLLFYSVGIGQISSEVPQNLSASRPQDRQFILSSKKLLLSDSGFYLCAWSVQSDQPQHFGDGTRLSIL.

About this clone: One end of the junction varies from germline; a read error may be responsible. The chain is built from TRBV5-6 and TRBJ1-2; D is undetermined. Germline CDR1 reads SGHDT; CDR2 reads YYEEEE. The CDR3 spans 13 residues. CDR3 loop: CASTLTSGYGYTF. The CDR3 DNA is TGTGCCAGCACCTTGACGTCAGGCTATGGCTACACCTTC.

This chain joins TRBV4-2 and TRBJ1-6; TRBD1 matches at 8 bases. This CDR3 comprises 15 residues. Losses at the gene ends were 0 bases for V and 7 bases for J; bases not matched to a gene: 2. CDR1 LGHNA and CDR2 YNFKEQ come from the germline V gene. CDR3 sequence reads: CASSQEGTGNSPLHF. CDR3 coding DNA: TGTGCCAGCAGCCAAGAGGGGACAGGAAATTCACCCCTCCACTTT.

This chain links TRBV6-5 with TRBJ1-1, with D unclear. The V gene's germline CDR1 is MNHEY and CDR2 SVGAGI. This CDR3 is 11 amino acids long. Trimming cost V 8 bases and J 0 bases, with 4 bases left between them. The CDR3: CASVMNTEAFF. The CDR3 DNA reads as TGTGCCAGCGTCATGAACACTGAAGCTTTCTTT.

This sequence joins TRBV19 and TRBJ2-5; TRBD1 matches at 7 bases. CDR3 size: 16 residues. V shed 4 bases, J shed 4 bases, and the junction held 12 bases outside the gene matches. The germline V gene has CDR1 LNHDA and CDR2 SQIVND (reference sequence). The CDR3 DNA reads as TGTGCCAGTAGTACTACAGGGGAGTTTGGGGCAGAGACCCAGTACTTC. Translation gives CASSTTGEFGAETQYF. Full variable domain (missing parts from reference TRBV19 and TRBJ2-5): DGGITQSPKYLFRKEGQNVTLSCEQNLNHDAMYWYRQDPGQGLRLIYYSQIVNDFQKGDIAEGYSVSREKKESFPLTVTSAQKNPTAFYLCASSTTGEFGAETQYFGPGTRLLVL.

The V gene is TRBV5-1, the J gene TRBJ1-3, with 8 bases fitting TRBD1. This CDR3 has 18 residues. V was clipped by 1 base and J by 2 bases; unmatched bases: 11. Germline CDR1 reads SGHRS; CDR2 reads YFSETQ. The CDR3 region is CASSLNVGRGLTGNTIYF. In DNA form, the CDR3 reads TGCGCCAGCAGCTTGAATGTGGGCAGGGGGCTGACTGGAAACACCATATATTTT.

This clone was seen a single time. The V gene is TRBV5-1, the J gene TRBJ2-3; D gene unclear. The V end was cut by 4 bases, the J end by 2 bases, with 5 bases between. The germline gives CDR1 SGHRS, CDR2 YFSETQ. CDR3 size: 12 residues. CDR3 DNA: TGCGCCAGCAGCCCTAACACAGATACGCAGTATTTT. Its translation is CASSPNTDTQYF.

V and J are TRBV12-3 or TRBV12-4 and TRBJ1-5; D gene unclear. V lost 6 bases to trimming and J lost 8 bases, with 8 bases between them. The CDR3 is 11 residues long. The CDR3 DNA reads TGTGCCAGCAGACCGCGAAAGCCCCAGCATTTT. Translation gives CASRPRKPQHF.

CDR3 in amino acids: CASSVRGNTEAFF. For the CDR3, the DNA is TGTGCCAGTAGTGTCCGGGGGAACACTGAAGCTTTCTTT. J is TRBJ1-1 and V is TRBV19; D gene unclear. The CDR3 contains 13 residues. V lost 5 bases, J lost 1 base, and 8 bases lay in between. Germline assignment: CDR1 LNHDA and CDR2 SQIVND (reference sequence).

The chain has TRBV7-9 and TRBJ2-3, with TRBD1 matching 7 bases. CDR1 is SEHNR and CDR2 is FQNEAQ in the germline V gene (reference sequence). CDR3 size: 15 residues. With V trimmed by 2 bases and J by 2 bases, 4 bases remained unmatched. In nucleotides, the CDR3 is TGTGCCAGCAGCTTAAGGGGGCCGAACACAGATACGCAGTATTTT. Encoded protein: CASSLRGPNTDTQYF.

V is TRBV7-3 and J is TRBJ2-5, with 12 nucleotides matching TRBD2. Germline V lookup: CDR1 SGHTA, CDR2 FQGTGA. The CDR3 totals 15 residues. V dropped 6 bases and J dropped 4; count of bases not matched to a gene: 6. The CDR3 sequence is CASSQGLAGLETQYF. DNA for the CDR3: TGTGCCAGCAGTCAGGGACTAGCGGGCTTAGAGACCCAGTACTTC.

In this sample, this clone turned up once. This sequence joins TRBV15 and TRBJ1-1; D remains ambiguous. CDR1 is LNHNV and CDR2 is YYDKDF in the germline V gene (reference sequence). The CDR3 sequence is 13 residues long. V was trimmed by 3 bases and J by 0 bases, leaving 5 bases between them. This CDR3 reads CATSRGMNTEAFF. The CDR3 nucleotides are TGTGCCACCAGCAGGGGCATGAACACTGAAGCTTTCTTT.

The chain joins TRBV10-3 to TRBJ2-5; 11 bases agree with TRBD2. V gave up 6 bases and J gave up 1 base; unmatched junction bases: 7. This CDR3 has 16 residues. CDR1 and CDR2 (germline): ENHRY, SYGVKD. The CDR3 is CAISAASGGLQETQYF. CDR3 bases: TGTGCCATCAGCGCTGCTAGCGGGGGGCTCCAAGAGACCCAGTACTTC.

The DNA for the CDR3 is TGTGCCAGCAGGGGGCAGGAGAACACCGGGGAGCTGTTTTTT. Protein sequence: CASRGQENTGELFF. The chain links TRBV2 to TRBJ2-2; TRBD1 might be the D (5 bases). V was cut by 6 bases and J by 1 base, with 9 bases left in between. The CDR3 extends over 14 amino acids. The germline gives CDR1 SNHLY, CDR2 FYNNEI.